A selection of T cell receptor beta chains follows, all from one sample in a study of blood T cell repertoires in COVID-19. Method: immunoSEQ multiplex PCR; TCRdb's copy keeps in-frame clones and lacks some. The sample records roughly 330,000 clones, roughly 82% being singletons. Sequenced sample: peripheral blood. These receptors originate from a woman in her forties or fifties with acute or convalescent COVID-19. Each CDR3 is given with its conserved first and last residue. D genes are given only for firm matches. For some rows the clone size is stated as once, few or many, or as a class when expanded; others skip it.

abundance	v_gene	j_gene	d_gene	CDR3nt	CDR3aa
NA	TRBV27	TRBJ1-3	NA	TGTGCCAGCAGTTTGGTACGAGACACCATATATTTT	CASSLVRDTIYF
NA	TRBV6-2/TRBV6-3	TRBJ2-4	NA	TGTGCCAGCAGCCCCAGGGGCGATGCCAAAAACATTCAGTACTTC	CASSPRGDAKNIQYF
NA	TRBV9	TRBJ1-3	NA	TGTGCCAGCAGCTCAGGAGGAAACACCATATATTTT	CASSSGGNTIYF
once	TRBV13	TRBJ2-3	TRBD1	TGTGCCAGCAGCAGACGTACCCCCGGGACAGGGGCAACAGATACGCAGTATTTT	CASSRRTPGTGATDTQYF
NA	TRBV7-9	TRBJ1-1	NA	TGTGCCAGCAGCTTTTCCATGAACACTGAAGCTTTCTTT	CASSFSMNTEAFF
NA	TRBV3-1/TRBV3-2	TRBJ2-7	NA	TGTGCCAGCAGCCAAGCGGGAAACGAGCAGTACTTC	CASSQAGNEQYF
NA	TRBV7-9	TRBJ1-1	NA	TGTGCCAGCAGCCGGGAAACTGACACTGAAGCTTTCTTT	CASSRETDTEAFF
NA	TRBV7-9	TRBJ1-4	TRBD1	TGTGCCAGCAGTTCCGGACAGGCAACTAATGAAAAACTGTTTTTT	CASSSGQATNEKLFF
NA	TRBV28	TRBJ1-5	NA	TGTGCCAGCAGTTCCGGGACTTCCCCCCGGGCCAATCAGCCCCAGCATTTT	CASSSGTSPRANQPQHF
NA	TRBV5-1	TRBJ2-1	TRBD2	TGCGCCAGCAGCTTGGCTGGGACTAGCGGTTACAATGAGCAGTTCTTC	CASSLAGTSGYNEQFF
NA	TRBV5-4	TRBJ1-1	TRBD1	TGTGCCAGCAGCTTGGCCGGGGCGCAGGGGGGCACTGAAGCTTTCTTT	CASSLAGAQGGTEAFF
few	TRBV9	TRBJ2-5	TRBD1	TGTGCCAGCAGCCCGACAGGGGGCTATCAAGAGACCCAGTACTTC	CASSPTGGYQETQYF
NA	TRBV12-5	TRBJ2-1	TRBD2	TGTGCTAGTGGTTTGACCCGAACTAGCGGGTCCATCGCCTACAATGAGCAGTTCTTC	CASGLTRTSGSIAYNEQFF
NA	TRBV7-2	TRBJ1-1	NA	TGTGCCAGCAGCCTATCCTTCATCGGACAGAGGAACACTGAAGCTTTCTTT	CASSLSFIGQRNTEAFF
NA	TRBV28	TRBJ1-4	TRBD1	TGTGCCAGCAGTCCAAATCCCGGGACAGGGGATGAAAAACTGTTTTTT	CASSPNPGTGDEKLFF
NA	TRBV28	TRBJ2-5	TRBD2	TGTGCCAGCAGTTTTCGGCCTAGCGGGAGGGCCAGGGAGACCCAGTACTTC	CASSFRPSGRARETQYF
few	TRBV19	TRBJ2-6	NA	TGTGCCAGCTGCGCCTCTGGGGCCAACGTCCTGACTTTC	CASCASGANVLTF